This paragraph reports one T cell receptor (beta chain). Its target is unknown. Intraepithelial plus lamina propria lymphocytes were released by processing graft tissue. The data are from a study of graft-versus-host responses after intestinal transplantation. About the study: Each recipient received a multivisceral, liver-intestinal, or isolated intestinal graft. General study results and limits: Researchers found GvH clones in recipient marrow, and some showed up first in ileum or blood. Subjects displaying graft-donor T cell macrochimerism possessed elevated graft-versus-host to host-versus-graft clonal ratios inside allografts.

Sequencing used immunoSEQ multiplex PCR; TCRdb keeps in-frame clones, though not all of them. Altogether 13,000 or so clones are present, 74% being singletons, with the ten largest covering 6.5% to 8%. Sequencing was performed on ileum tissue, taken 16 days after intestinal transplant. This TCR derives from a human patient who received an intestinal transplant, so some T cells may come from the graft donor.

The CDR3 sequence: CSAIARNTEAFF. The CDR3 nucleotides read TGCAGCGCCATAGCCAGAAACACTGAAGCTTTCTTT. The chain carries TRBV29-1 and TRBJ1-1; unclear D gene. This CDR3 is 12 amino acids long. Trimming removed 7 bases from V and 2 bases from J, with 11 bases in between. Looked up from germline, CDR1 is SQVTM and CDR2 is ANQGSEA. Supplemented by reference TRBV29-1 and TRBJ1-1, the full variable domain reads SAVISQKPSRDICQRGTSLTIQCQVDSQVTMMFWYRQQPGQSLTLIATANQGSEATYESGFVIDKFPISRPNLTFSTLTVSNMSPEDSSIYLCSAIARNTEAFFGQGTRLTVV.